This entry lists 18 T cell receptor beta chains sequenced from one sample in a study of blood T cell repertoires in COVID-19. Generated by immunoSEQ multiplex PCR, the TCRdb table keeps only in-frame clones and is missing some. The sample gives 200,000 to 300,000 clones, approximately 90% of which show up once; under 9.5% is in the top ten. Sequencing input: PBMCs or T cells enriched from blood (not recorded which). The origin of the receptors is a man aged 40-49 years who had recovered from COVID-19.

The gene calls are TRBV5-5 and TRBJ2-3, with D unclear. With 4 bases removed from V and 0 bases from J, the gap between germline ends came to 12 bases. This CDR3 has 15 residues. From germline, CDR1 is SGHKS and CDR2 YYEKEE (reference sequence). The chain's CDR3 is CASSARGGSTDTQYF. CDR3 DNA: TGTGCCAGCAGCGCGCGCGGCGGTAGCACAGATACGCAGTATTTT.

The V and J genes are TRBV6-1 and TRBJ2-3, with D possibly being TRBD1 (6 bases). Trimming took off 1 base at V and 5 bases at J, with 7 bases between the two ends. CDR3 length: 13 residues. CDR1 MNHNS and CDR2 SASEGT come from the germline V gene. CDR3 nucleotides: TGTGCCAGCAGTGAAGACAGGGTAGATACGCAGTATTTT. Protein sequence: CASSEDRVDTQYF.

The chain has TRBV5-4 and TRBJ1-1, with 7 bases aligning to TRBD1. Germline lookup yields CDR1 SGHNT and CDR2 YYREEE (reference sequence). The V gene end was trimmed by 3 bases and the J gene end by 1 base; junction bases not matched to a gene: 3. The CDR3 loop spans 14 amino acids. CDR3 sequence (DNA): TGTGCCAGCAGCTGGGGACAGACGAACACTGAAGCTTTCTTT. Protein: CASSWGQTNTEAFF.

The chain carries TRBV11-3 and TRBJ1-1, with 7 bases lining up with TRBD1. The ends lost 2 bases at V and 8 bases at J; junction bases unmatched: 14. The length of the CDR3 is 16 residues. Germline V gives CDR1 SGHNT, CDR2 YENEEA. The CDR3 protein is CASSLSRGAGTVEAFF. As DNA, the CDR3 is TGTGCCAGCAGCTTAAGCCGTGGGGCAGGGACAGTCGAAGCTTTCTTT.

The rearrangement joins TRBV7-6 to TRBJ2-3; 8 bases match TRBD2. The CDR3 totals 16 residues. The V segment lost 5 bases and the J segment 6 bases; nucleotides outside the gene matches: 13. Germline V gene sequence: CDR1 SGHVS, CDR2 FNYEAQ. CDR3 coding DNA: TGTGCCAGCAGCCCCCCGGGACTAGGACGCGGGGATACGCAGTATTTT. Its protein is CASSPPGLGRGDTQYF.

The chain is built from TRBV11-3 and TRBJ1-1; D ambiguous. Germline lookup yields CDR1 SGHNT and CDR2 YENEEA. The CDR3 runs to 14 residues. V gave up 1 base and J gave up 4 bases, with 10 bases separating them. DNA of the CDR3: TGTGCCAGCAGCTTAGTACGGGATTTCACTGAAGCTTTCTTT. Protein sequence: CASSLVRDFTEAFF.

CDR3 nucleotides: TGTGCCAGCAGGACTAGCCGCCCCCCAGATACGCAGTATTTT. This encodes CASRTSRPPDTQYF. The chain uses TRBV7-9 and TRBJ2-3; 7 bases are a match to TRBD2. J lost 4 bases, V lost 6 bases, and 7 bases had no gene match. Germline CDR1 is SEHNR and CDR2 is FQNEAQ (reference sequence). This CDR3 has 14 amino acids.

Here the CDR3 DNA reads TGTGCCAGCAGCGTTAACAGGGAGCCCCTCACTGAAGCTTTCTTT. Protein: CASSVNREPLTEAFF. The chain uses TRBV7-8 and TRBJ1-1; possible D gene TRBD1, 6 bases. V was pared by 5 bases and J by 4 bases, with 17 bases between. The germline V gene encodes CDR1 SGHVS and CDR2 FQNEAQ. The CDR3 loop spans 15 amino acids.

The rearrangement uses TRBV28 and TRBJ2-7, with D possibly being TRBD1 (7 bases). CDR1 is MDHEN, CDR2 SYDVKM, per germline. Trimming cost V 6 bases and J 4 bases, with 16 bases left between them. There are 14 residues in the CDR3. As DNA, the CDR3 is TGTGCCAGCAGGGTACAGGGGACTTTGTACGAGCAGTACTTC. It codes for CASRVQGTLYEQYF.

This clone showed up just once. The rearrangement uses TRBV5-1 and TRBJ2-2, with D possibly TRBD2 on 6 matching bases. Germline lookup yields CDR1 SGHRS and CDR2 YFSETQ. Trimming cost V 1 base and J 2 bases, with 12 bases left between them. CDR3 length equals 16 residues. In DNA, the CDR3 is TGCGCCAGCAGCTTGCCCGGGACTGCCAACACCGGGGAGCTGTTTTTT. Translated: CASSLPGTANTGELFF.

This clone appeared once. The chain carries TRBV4-3 and TRBJ2-1; no clear D. Germline CDR1 and CDR2: LGHNA and YSLEER. The length of the CDR3 is 17 residues. Trimming pared 3 bases from V and 0 bases from J, leaving 15 bases between. DNA of the CDR3: TGCGCCAGCAGCCAGACGTATGGCGGATACTCCTACAATGAGCAGTTCTTC. Its translation: CASSQTYGGYSYNEQFF.

The rearrangement uses TRBV7-2 and TRBJ1-4; 10 bases fit TRBD1. Trimming took 5 bases from V and 8 from J; bases not matched to a gene: 8. The CDR3 totals 15 residues. Per the germline V gene, CDR1 is SGHTA and CDR2 is FQGNSA. CDR3 sequence reads: CASSARDRGIEKLFF. CDR3 coding DNA: TGTGCCAGCAGCGCCCGGGACAGGGGTATCGAAAAACTGTTTTTT.

V gene TRBV28 combines with J gene TRBJ2-2; D unclear. The CDR3 is 17 amino acids. V was trimmed by 6 bases and J by 7 bases, leaving 24 bases between them. The germline V gene encodes CDR1 MDHEN and CDR2 SYDVKM. CDR3 residues: CASRFSIQQARSGELFF. In DNA form, the CDR3 reads TGTGCCAGCAGGTTTTCTATTCAGCAGGCGCGAAGCGGGGAGCTGTTTTTT.

V is TRBV19 and J is TRBJ1-4; no clear D gene. Trimming took 4 bases from V and 6 from J, leaving 18 bases between them. The CDR3 runs to 16 residues. The germline V gene has CDR1 LNHDA and CDR2 SQIVND (reference sequence). The DNA of the CDR3 is TGTGCCAGTAGTAAGACCCCTCAGGCGTGGGATGAAAAACTGTTTTTT. Translation: CASSKTPQAWDEKLFF. Full variable domain (remainder filled in from reference TRBV19 and TRBJ1-4): DGGITQSPKYLFRKEGQNVTLSCEQNLNHDAMYWYRQDPGQGLRLIYYSQIVNDFQKGDIAEGYSVSREKKESFPLTVTSAQKNPTAFYLCASSKTPQAWDEKLFFGSGTQLSVL.

The V and J genes are TRBV18 and TRBJ1-5; a possible D gene is TRBD1 (5 bases). The ends were cut back, 6 bases at V and 3 bases at J, with 15 bases in the middle. The CDR3 spans 15 residues. Germline V gene sequence: CDR1 KGHSH, CDR2 LQKENI. The CDR3 DNA is TGTGCCAGCTCCCCCGGTGGGGCTTTCAATCAGCCCCAGCATTTT. It codes for CASSPGGAFNQPQHF.

In this sample, this clone turned up a few times. This chain connects TRBV9 to TRBJ2-2, with 10 bases identical to TRBD1. The CDR3 consists of 16 residues. From germline, CDR1 is SGDLS and CDR2 YYNGEE. Trimming at V came to 1 base and at J to 7 bases, leaving 7 bases not matched to a gene. CDR3 nucleotides: TGTGCCAGCAGCGTAAGGGGACAGGGGTTCGTCGGGGAGCTGTTTTTT. Its protein product is CASSVRGQGFVGELFF. Full variable domain (missing parts from reference TRBV9 and TRBJ2-2): DSGVTQTPKHLITATGQRVTLRCSPRSGDLSVYWYQQSLDQGLQFLIQYYNGEERAKGNILERFSAQQFPDLHSELNLSSLELGDSALYFCASSVRGQGFVGELFFGEGSRLTVL.

The CDR3 protein is CSSRVGRANTEAFF. The DNA for the CDR3 is TGCAGCTCTCGTGTAGGGCGGGCTAACACTGAAGCTTTCTTT. The chain couples TRBV29-1 to TRBJ1-1; D is undetermined. Germline CDR1 and CDR2: SQVTM and ANQGSEA. The CDR3 runs 14 residues. V was shortened by 8 bases and J by 2 bases, with 18 bases between the two germline ends. The complete variable domain, with remaining parts taken from reference TRBV29-1 and TRBJ1-1, reads SAVISQKPSRDICQRGTSLTIQCQVDSQVTMMFWYRQQPGQSLTLIATANQGSEATYESGFVIDKFPISRPNLTFSTLTVSNMSPEDSSIYLCSSRVGRANTEAFFGQGTRLTVV.

The V and J genes are TRBV7-8 and TRBJ2-7; D call uncertain. This CDR3 has 12 amino acids. The germline V and J ends were trimmed by 5 bases and 2 bases, with 7 bases remaining between them. The V gene's germline CDR1 is SGHVS and CDR2 FQNEAQ. The CDR3 region is CASSPSPYEQYF. CDR3 nucleotides: TGTGCCAGCAGCCCCTCCCCCTACGAGCAGTACTTC. Combining the CDR3 with reference TRBV7-8 and TRBJ2-7 gives the whole variable domain GAGVSQSPRYKVAKRGQDVALRCDPISGHVSLFWYQQALGQGPEFLTYFQNEAQLDKSGLPSDRFFAERPEGSVSTLKIQRTQQEDSAVYLCASSPSPYEQYFGPGTRLTVT.